The 23 T cell receptor beta chains presented below share a single source sample, sequenced in a study of vaccination effects on CD4 cells after COVID-19. Generated by immunoSEQ multiplex PCR, the TCRdb table keeps only in-frame clones and is missing some. The sample lists 50,000 to 60,000 clones, just under 80% occurring once. These receptors have no known antigen. Subsequent to a culture period of more than 9 days, CD4+ T cells were isolated. Two-dose vaccination with either BNT162b2 or mRNA-1273 was given to the participants. Sequences were derived from CD4+ T cells from PBMCs cultured without peptide, sampled after COVID-19 vaccination. These receptors were obtained from a human donor who received a COVID-19 vaccine.

This clone was found a few times. The same CDR3 is also encoded by other DNA sequences in this sample. V is TRBV19 and J is TRBJ2-1, with TRBD2 as a possible D gene (6 bases). This CDR3 region has 13 residues. The V end was cut by 6 bases, the J end by 4 bases, with 10 bases between. CDR1 LNHDA and CDR2 SQIVND come from the germline V gene (reference sequence). The CDR3 protein is CASSGRGYNEQFF. DNA of the CDR3: TGTGCCAGTAGCGGGAGAGGGTACAATGAGCAGTTCTTC.

The rearrangement links TRBV5-4 to TRBJ2-4, with D unclear. Germline CDR1 and CDR2: SGHNT and YYREEE (reference sequence). V shed 0 bases and J shed 6 bases, with 10 bases lying between them. The CDR3 covers 14 residues. CDR3 bases: TGTGCCAGCAGCTTGGAGGGCACAACAAACATTCAGTACTTC. This sequence encodes CASSLEGTTNIQYF.

The genes are TRBV4-3 and TRBJ1-3; 7 bases are shared with TRBD1. Germline V gene data show CDR1 as LGHNA and CDR2 as YSLEER. This CDR3 is built from 21 residues. V gave up 0 bases and J gave up 0 bases; unmatched junction bases: 17. As DNA, the CDR3 is TGCGCCAGCAGCCAAGAGGACGGGGCAGGGGGAACTTATACCTCTGGAAACACCATATATTTT. This gives the protein CASSQEDGAGGTYTSGNTIYF.

This sequence joins TRBV5-4 and TRBJ2-7; 7 positions match TRBD2. This CDR3 is built from 13 residues. The germline V gene encodes CDR1 SGHNT and CDR2 YYREEE (reference sequence). V lost 3 bases and J lost 6; bases outside the gene matches: 6. The CDR3 protein is CASSSRRGTEQYF. DNA of the CDR3: TGTGCCAGCAGCTCCCGGCGGGGGACCGAGCAGTACTTC.

The rearrangement uses TRBV10-3 and TRBJ1-3; D gene unclear. With 8 bases removed from V and 8 bases from J, the gap between germline ends came to 22 bases. From germline, CDR1 is ENHRY and CDR2 SYGVKD. The CDR3 spans 15 residues. CDR3 region: CAIGPRAAGGDTIYF. DNA of the CDR3: TGTGCCATCGGGCCCCGGGCGGCCGGTGGGGACACCATATATTTT.

The chain joins TRBV5-1 to TRBJ2-3; D may correspond to TRBD1 or TRBD2 (5 bases each). The CDR3 is 15 residues long. Trimming shortened V by 0 bases and J by 4 bases, and 12 bases separated the two germline ends. Per germline, CDR1 SGHRS and CDR2 YFSETQ. The chain's CDR3 is CASSLGGYRADTQYF. The CDR3 nucleotides are TGCGCCAGCAGCTTGGGGGGGTATCGGGCAGATACGCAGTATTTT.

The gene calls are TRBV2 and TRBJ1-2; D is possibly TRBD1 (6 bases). The CDR3 totals 14 residues. V dropped 2 bases and J dropped 6 bases, with 13 bases sitting between them. Looked up from germline, CDR1 is SNHLY and CDR2 is FYNNEI. CDR3 bases: TGTGCCAGCAGTGAATCCACCAGGGGTGATGGCTACACCTTC. Its protein product is CASSESTRGDGYTF.

The genes are TRBV6-5 and TRBJ2-5, with 12 bases aligning to TRBD2. V shed 5 bases and J 5 bases; nucleotides not matched to a gene: 6. This CDR3 region has 15 residues. Looked up from germline, CDR1 is MNHEY and CDR2 is SVGAGI. The CDR3 here is CASSLLAGGKETQYF. The DNA for the CDR3 is TGTGCCAGCAGTCTACTAGCGGGGGGAAAGGAGACCCAGTACTTC.

The rearrangement links TRBV5-1 to TRBJ1-2, with unresolved D. The V gene lost 4 bases and the J gene lost 8 bases, with 18 bases spanning the gap. The CDR3 sequence is 14 residues long. Germline CDR1 SGHRS, CDR2 YFSETQ. This CDR3 is CASSQDGFMEGYTF. CDR3 DNA: TGCGCCAGCAGCCAGGACGGATTCATGGAGGGCTACACCTTC.

This chain links TRBV30 with TRBJ1-5; D is perhaps TRBD1 (6 bases). Germline assignment: CDR1 GTSNPN and CDR2 SVGIG (reference sequence). This CDR3 is 14 amino acids long. Trimming pared 2 bases from V and 6 bases from J, leaving 14 bases between. The CDR3, as DNA: TGTGCCTGGAGTACGAGGGGGGGCGGTCAGCCCCAGCATTTT. It yields the protein CAWSTRGGGQPQHF.

This chain uses TRBV5-6 with TRBJ1-1; perhaps TRBD1 as D (5 bases). The ends were cut back, 4 bases at V and 8 bases at J, with 12 bases in the middle. The CDR3 contains 12 residues. Germline values: CDR1 SGHDT, CDR2 YYEEEE. The CDR3 DNA follows: TGTGCCAGCAGCATGATAGGACAAGAAGCTTTCTTT. Encoded protein: CASSMIGQEAFF.

V is TRBV6-5 and J is TRBJ1-2; the D is unclear. The CDR3 sequence is 13 residues long. Deletions cut 3 bases from V and 4 bases from J, with 9 bases between. The germline V gene has CDR1 MNHEY and CDR2 SVGAGI. The CDR3 nucleotides read TGTGCCAGCAGTTATAGGGAGGGCTATGGCTACACCTTC. Residues: CASSYREGYGYTF.

The chain links TRBV2 to TRBJ1-2; D uncertain. Germline CDR1 reads SNHLY; CDR2 reads FYNNEI. The CDR3 has 15 amino acids. V dropped 0 bases and J dropped 4 bases, with 12 bases sitting between them. CDR3 sequence (DNA): TGTGCCAGCAGTGAAGCCATATCGGGGTCCTATGGCTACACCTTC. Translating gives CASSEAISGSYGYTF.

This rearrangement joins TRBV20-1 to TRBJ2-3; unclear D gene. The length of the CDR3 is 11 residues. Trimming shortened V by 5 bases and J by 5 bases, and 8 bases separated the two germline ends. Per germline, CDR1 DFQATT and CDR2 SNEGSKA (reference sequence). The CDR3 DNA reads TGCAGTGCTCACTATCTAGATACGCAGTATTTT. It codes for CSAHYLDTQYF.

The chain employs TRBV5-1 and TRBJ2-5; 9 bases match TRBD1. V was clipped by 3 bases and J by 2 bases; unmatched bases: 5. Germline values: CDR1 SGHRS, CDR2 YFSETQ. The CDR3 has 15 residues. The CDR3 DNA is TGCGCCAGCAGCTCTGGGACAGGGATACAAGAGACCCAGTACTTC. It specifies CASSSGTGIQETQYF.

The chain joins TRBV28 to TRBJ1-2; D possibly corresponds to TRBD1 (5 bases). From germline, CDR1 is MDHEN and CDR2 SYDVKM. V was clipped by 2 bases and J by 3 bases, with 16 bases between them. This CDR3 spans 16 amino acids. CDR3 nucleotides: TGTGCCAGCAGTTTAGCCTCCTGGGGGAATGACTATGGCTACACCTTC. Translation gives CASSLASWGNDYGYTF.

The genes are TRBV5-4 and TRBJ2-6; unclear D gene. Trimming removed 2 bases from V and 2 bases from J, with 5 bases in between. The CDR3 extends over 14 amino acids. The V gene's germline CDR1 is SGHNT and CDR2 YYREEE (reference sequence). The CDR3 DNA follows: TGTGCCAGCAGCTTCTCCGCTGGGGCCAACGTCCTGACTTTC. This sequence encodes CASSFSAGANVLTF.

This rearrangement joins TRBV7-3 to TRBJ2-6; D unresolved. Deletions cut 5 bases from V and 4 bases from J, with 12 bases between. The CDR3 covers 15 residues. Germline-derived CDR1 and CDR2 are SGHTA and FQGTGA. The chain's CDR3 is CASSPNSHGANVLTF. CDR3 DNA: TGTGCCAGCAGCCCCAACAGCCACGGGGCCAACGTCCTGACTTTC.

V usage is TRBV19 and J usage is TRBJ1-6; a weak D match, TRBD1 (6 bases). Trimming took 7 bases from V and 4 from J, leaving 11 bases between them. CDR1 is LNHDA, CDR2 SQIVND, per germline (reference sequence). The CDR3 length is 14 residues. DNA of the CDR3: TGTGCCAGTACCGGGGGACATTATAATTCACCCCTCCACTTT. It codes for CASTGGHYNSPLHF.

This sequence joins TRBV3-1 (or the pseudogene TRBV3-2) and TRBJ1-5, with TRBD1 as a possible D gene (6 bases). The V end lost 1 base, the J end lost 11 bases, and 12 bases lay between the germline ends. Germline V gives CDR1 LGHDT, CDR2 YNNKEL (reference sequence). The CDR3 spans 13 residues. The CDR3 region is CASSQGAGGTQHF. The DNA of the CDR3 is TGTGCCAGCAGCCAAGGAGCGGGGGGCACCCAGCATTTT.

V is TRBV18 and J is TRBJ1-2; 12 positions match TRBD1. Germline V CDR1 and CDR2: KGHSH, LQKENI. CDR3 length: 16 residues. V trimming: 3 bases; J trimming: 3 bases; junction bases outside the gene matches: 5. This chain's CDR3 is CASSPSGDRGHYGYTF. The CDR3 DNA reads TGTGCCAGCTCACCGAGCGGGGACAGGGGGCACTATGGCTACACCTTC.

The CDR3 DNA follows: TGTGCCAGCAGCCAAGATTGGAGCTATGGCTACACCTTC. Its translation: CASSQDWSYGYTF. V gene TRBV4-2 combines with J gene TRBJ1-2; no reliable D call. The CDR3 has 13 amino acids. V lost 0 bases, J lost 4 bases, and 6 bases lay in between. Germline V gene lookup returns CDR1 LGHNA and CDR2 YNFKEQ.

This clone turned up a few times. The rearrangement joins TRBV19 to TRBJ1-5; unclear D gene. The CDR3 runs to 14 residues. Germline assignment: CDR1 LNHDA and CDR2 SQIVND (reference sequence). The V end was cut by 5 bases, the J end by 6 bases, with 14 bases between. In DNA form, the CDR3 reads TGTGCCAGTAGTCCGACACAGCGGGGTCAGCCCCAGCATTTT. It yields the protein CASSPTQRGQPQHF.